This T cell receptor beta chain derives from a study of cytomegalovirus exposure and HLA in healthy donors. Amplification used 60 Vbeta primers and 13 Jbeta primers. Here immunoSEQ multiplex PCR was the method, and the copy in TCRdb shows in-frame clones only, minus some. The sample carries 90,000 to 100,000 clones, roughly 69% recorded once. Trimming removed 3 bases at V and 2 bases at J, with 11 bases between. The CDR3 is made up of 14 amino acids. CDR1 and CDR2 (germline): SGHTA, FQGNSA. To note about this clone: Its cognate antigen is unknown.

Whole-study findings and limits: In vitro, three CMV-associated chains proved specific for CMV antigens.

The chain carries TRBV7-2 and TRBJ2-7, with a weak D call TRBD1 (5 bases). This clonotype originated in a man aged 45-60 years in good health and CMV-seronegative. Source material: PBMCs. Written as DNA, the CDR3 is TGTGCCAGCAGCTTGGAGCAGGGAACCTACGAGCAGTACTTC. Residues: CASSLEQGTYEQYF.